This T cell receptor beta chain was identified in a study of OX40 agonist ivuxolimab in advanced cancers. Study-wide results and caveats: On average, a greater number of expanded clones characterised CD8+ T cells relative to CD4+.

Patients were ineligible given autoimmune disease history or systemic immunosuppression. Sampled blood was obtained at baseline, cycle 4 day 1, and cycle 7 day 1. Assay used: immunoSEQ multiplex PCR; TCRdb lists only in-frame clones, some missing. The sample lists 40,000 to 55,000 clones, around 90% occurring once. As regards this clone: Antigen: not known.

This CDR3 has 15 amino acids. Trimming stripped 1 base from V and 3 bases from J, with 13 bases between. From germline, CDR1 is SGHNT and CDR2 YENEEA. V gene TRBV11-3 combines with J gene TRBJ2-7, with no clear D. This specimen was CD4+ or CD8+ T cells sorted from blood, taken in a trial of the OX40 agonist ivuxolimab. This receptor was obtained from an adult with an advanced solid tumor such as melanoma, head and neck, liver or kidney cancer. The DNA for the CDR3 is TGTGCCAGCAGCTTAGGCCCCGGACGGAACTACGAGCAGTACTTC. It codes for CASSLGPGRNYEQYF.